Listed below are T cell receptor beta chains from one sample, sequenced in a study of PD-1 blockade in classical Hodgkin lymphoma. Using immunoSEQ multiplex PCR, the repertoire was profiled, and TCRdb retains in-frame clones only, with some absent. The sample contains over 80,000 clones, just under 95% of which appear only once. Sequenced here: peripheral blood mononuclear cells (PBMCs), sampled at baseline. These receptors all come from a human donor with classical Hodgkin lymphoma. Each CDR3 is given with its conserved first and last residue. The order of the fields is J gene, D gene, clone size, V gene, CDR3 DNA, CDR3 protein. The D gene is left open where the match is weak. Expanded clones get a size class; other rows say once, few or many, or leave the size out.

j_call: TRBJ2-7; d_call: -; clone_size: -; v_call: TRBV10-1; cdr3_nt: TGCGCCAGCAGTGAGGAAGGGACGAAAGCCTACGAGCAGTACTTC; cdr3_aa: CASSEEGTKAYEQYF
j_call: TRBJ2-1; d_call: -; clone_size: -; v_call: TRBV28; cdr3_nt: TGTGCCAGCAGTCAAGAGGCCTATGAGCAGTTCTTC; cdr3_aa: CASSQEAYEQFF
j_call: TRBJ2-7; d_call: -; clone_size: -; v_call: TRBV27; cdr3_nt: TGTGCCAGCCGACCGACTAGGGCCCGCTACGAGCAGTACTTC; cdr3_aa: CASRPTRARYEQYF
j_call: TRBJ2-1; d_call: -; clone_size: -; v_call: TRBV5-1; cdr3_nt: TGCGCCAGCAGCTTGGAGGTGAGAGGCGCTTACAATGAGCAGTTCTTC; cdr3_aa: CASSLEVRGAYNEQFF
j_call: TRBJ2-7; d_call: TRBD2; clone_size: -; v_call: TRBV7-9; cdr3_nt: TGTGCCAGCAGCAGTCTATTAGCGGGAGACGAGCAGTACTTC; cdr3_aa: CASSSLLAGDEQYF
j_call: TRBJ2-1; d_call: TRBD2; clone_size: -; v_call: TRBV5-1; cdr3_nt: TGCGCCAGCAGTTTACTAGCGGGCTCCTACAATGAGCAGTTCTTC; cdr3_aa: CASSLLAGSYNEQFF
j_call: TRBJ2-2; d_call: -; clone_size: -; v_call: TRBV2; cdr3_nt: TGTGCCAGCAATCTCAGGGGCCCTGGGACCGGGGAGCTGTTTTTT; cdr3_aa: CASNLRGPGTGELFF
j_call: TRBJ1-2; d_call: -; clone_size: -; v_call: TRBV30; cdr3_nt: TGTGCCTGGAAAAGACAGGCCTATGGCTACACCTTC; cdr3_aa: CAWKRQAYGYTF
j_call: TRBJ2-6; d_call: -; clone_size: -; v_call: TRBV18; cdr3_nt: TGTGCCAGCTCACCGCGGGACATCGCCAACGTCCTGACTTTC; cdr3_aa: CASSPRDIANVLTF
j_call: TRBJ1-1; d_call: -; clone_size: -; v_call: TRBV11-3; cdr3_nt: TGTGCCAGCAGCTTAGGTTGGGGAGACGCTGAAGCTTTCTTT; cdr3_aa: CASSLGWGDAEAFF
j_call: TRBJ2-1; d_call: -; clone_size: -; v_call: TRBV4-1; cdr3_nt: TGCGCCAGCCAAACATTTAATGAGCAGTTCTTC; cdr3_aa: CASQTFNEQFF
j_call: TRBJ2-5; d_call: -; clone_size: -; v_call: TRBV6-1; cdr3_nt: TGTGCCAGCAGTGAACCGGGTTGGGGAGAGACCCAGTACTTC; cdr3_aa: CASSEPGWGETQYF
j_call: TRBJ2-5; d_call: TRBD2; clone_size: -; v_call: TRBV15; cdr3_nt: TGTGCCACCAGCGAGGGACTAGCCGTCGAGACCCAGTACTTC; cdr3_aa: CATSEGLAVETQYF
j_call: TRBJ1-1; d_call: -; clone_size: once; v_call: TRBV5-4; cdr3_nt: TGTGCCAGCAGCTTGGAGACAGGTCCCTTCATGAACACTGAAGCTTTCTTT; cdr3_aa: CASSLETGPFMNTEAFF
j_call: TRBJ1-2; d_call: -; clone_size: -; v_call: TRBV5-4; cdr3_nt: TGTGCCAGCACCAAACTTCCAGGGCAGGGGAACTATGGCTACACCTTC; cdr3_aa: CASTKLPGQGNYGYTF
j_call: TRBJ2-7; d_call: -; clone_size: -; v_call: TRBV28; cdr3_nt: TGTGCCAGCAGTCGTACCGGGAGCTCCTACGAGCAGTACTTC; cdr3_aa: CASSRTGSSYEQYF
j_call: TRBJ2-7; d_call: TRBD2; clone_size: -; v_call: TRBV4-1; cdr3_nt: TGCGCCAGCAGCCAAGGGAGACTAGCGGGAGCCGGTAGTTTTTACGAGCAGTACTTC; cdr3_aa: CASSQGRLAGAGSFYEQYF
j_call: TRBJ1-5; d_call: TRBD1; clone_size: -; v_call: TRBV28; cdr3_nt: TGTGCCAGCAGCCCGGGACAGGGAGGTCAGCCCCAGCATTTT; cdr3_aa: CASSPGQGGQPQHF
j_call: TRBJ2-1; d_call: TRBD2; clone_size: -; v_call: TRBV11-2; cdr3_nt: TGTGCCAGCAGACTTGGGACTAGCGGGAGTAATGAGCAGTTCTTC; cdr3_aa: CASRLGTSGSNEQFF
j_call: TRBJ2-1; d_call: TRBD1; clone_size: -; v_call: TRBV19; cdr3_nt: TGTGCCAGTAGACGACCGGGACAGGGTTCCAATGAGCAGTTCTTC; cdr3_aa: CASRRPGQGSNEQFF